Listed below are T cell receptor beta chains from one sample, sequenced in a study of blood T cell repertoires in COVID-19. Clones were sequenced by immunoSEQ multiplex PCR, and TCRdb holds only the in-frame ones, with some missing. This table has around 200,000 clones, roughly 80% appearing once. Sequencing used peripheral blood. The source of these receptors is an elderly woman with active or convalescent COVID-19. The CDR3 runs from the conserved cysteine through the conserved F or W. The D gene is left open where the match is weak. Only some rows state a clone size, as once, few, many or a class for expanded clones.

.	TRBV5-1	.	TRBJ2-2	CASRRALENTGELFF	TGCGCCAGCAGGAGGGCCCTAGAGAACACCGGGGAGCTGTTTTTT
few	TRBV3-1/TRBV3-2	TRBD2	TRBJ2-7	CASSQGLLAGAYEQYF	TGTGCCAGCAGCCAAGGGTTACTAGCGGGGGCCTACGAGCAGTACTTC
.	TRBV19	.	TRBJ1-3	CASTYDPGLSGNTIYF	TGTGCCAGTACCTACGATCCGGGACTTTCTGGAAACACCATATATTTT
.	TRBV27	.	TRBJ2-1	CASSYVQGNNEQFF	TGTGCCAGCAGTTATGTACAGGGTAATAATGAGCAGTTCTTC
.	TRBV7-2	.	TRBJ2-1	CASSFTSSSYNEQFF	TGTGCCAGCAGCTTTACGTCGAGCTCCTACAATGAGCAGTTCTTC
.	TRBV5-1	.	TRBJ2-2	CASHQGGNGELFF	TGCGCCAGCCACCAGGGCGGGAACGGGGAGCTGTTTTTT
.	TRBV7-6	TRBD2	TRBJ2-2	CASSPAGGLAGELFF	TGTGCCAGCAGCCCAGCGGGGGGGCTTGCCGGGGAGCTGTTTTTT
.	TRBV9	TRBD2	TRBJ2-1	CASSTLPKTSGYNEQFF	TGTGCCAGCAGCACCCTCCCCAAGACTAGCGGGTACAATGAGCAGTTCTTC
.	TRBV27	TRBD1	TRBJ1-2	CASSFADRAYGYTF	TGTGCCAGCAGTTTTGCCGACAGGGCCTATGGCTACACCTTC
.	TRBV24-1	.	TRBJ1-1	CATSDLWTANTEAFF	TGTGCCACCAGTGATTTATGGACAGCCAACACTGAAGCTTTCTTT
.	TRBV4-3	TRBD1	TRBJ2-2	CASSQDTGGHTGELFF	TGCGCCAGCAGCCAAGATACAGGGGGCCACACCGGGGAGCTGTTTTTT
.	TRBV19	.	TRBJ1-4	CASSIGQGYEKLFF	TGTGCCAGTAGTATCGGCCAGGGTTATGAAAAACTGTTTTTT
few	TRBV11-2	TRBD1	TRBJ2-5	CASSSVRGRRETQYF	TGTGCCAGCAGCTCCGTCAGGGGGCGAAGGGAGACCCAGTACTTC
.	TRBV5-1	TRBD1	TRBJ2-5	CASSLAIGDRDPKETQYF	TGCGCCAGCAGCTTGGCAATCGGGGACAGGGACCCTAAAGAGACCCAGTACTTC
.	TRBV28	TRBD1	TRBJ1-3	CASSADRGRRNTIYF	TGTGCCAGCAGCGCTGACAGGGGGCGCCGGAACACCATATATTTT
.	TRBV5-1	.	TRBJ1-4	CASSFGRWQDNEKLFF	TGCGCCAGCAGCTTTGGTCGGTGGCAGGATAATGAAAAACTGTTTTTT
.	TRBV10-3	TRBD2	TRBJ2-3	CAISGEREGQYTQYF	TGTGCCATCAGTGGTGAGCGGGAGGGCCAGTATACGCAGTATTTT
.	TRBV18	.	TRBJ2-7	CASSQQVGAWDEQYF	TGTGCCAGCTCACAACAAGTGGGGGCATGGGACGAGCAGTACTTC
.	TRBV7-2	.	TRBJ2-2	CASSLHSGTNTGELFF	TGTGCCAGCAGCTTACATAGCGGAACGAACACCGGGGAGCTGTTTTTT
.	TRBV12-3/TRBV12-4	.	TRBJ2-3	CASSLSTDTQYF	TGTGCCAGCAGCCTAAGCACAGATACGCAGTATTTT
.	TRBV14	.	TRBJ1-6	CASREGGTETSPLHF	TGTGCCAGCAGGGAGGGGGGGACCGAGACATCACCCCTCCACTTT
.	TRBV7-2	TRBD1	TRBJ2-7	CASSPDRGLYEQYF	TGTGCCAGCAGCCCTGACAGGGGGCTATACGAGCAGTACTTC